This T cell receptor (beta chain) originates from a study of cytomegalovirus exposure and HLA in healthy donors. Primers included in the PCR were 60 Vbeta and 13 Jbeta primers. TCRdb's copy holds only in-frame clones and misses some; the assay was immunoSEQ multiplex PCR. Of 250,000 to 350,000 clones in the sample, roughly 89% were seen once. This CDR3 comprises 13 residues. CDR1 is MNHEY and CDR2 is SVGAGI in the germline V gene. V lost 7 bases and J lost 2; bases outside the gene matches: 4. The V call is TRBV6-5, the J call TRBJ2-7; 8 bases agree with TRBD2. The sequence came from a man between 40 and 49 years old in good health and CMV-seropositive. The sequenced material came from PBMCs. The CDR3 DNA follows: TGTGCCAGCACCCCGGGGGGGGCCTACGAGCAGTACTTC. The encoded protein is CASTPGGAYEQYF.